The clone carrying this TCR beta chain was observed a handful of times. Its specificity is not known. This specimen belongs to a study of CD8 T cells in ankylosing spondylitis. Notes on the study in general: Clones tied to disease were said to be significantly enriched in matched ankylosing spondylitis synovial fluid. Seemingly distinctive of ankylosing spondylitis blood was a TCR beta motif formed by eight highly homologous variants.

TCRdb ran MiXCR on the 5' RACE reads and lists one entry per CDR3 protein. The sample consists of fewer than 650,000 distinct CDR3 sequences, roughly an eighth of them appearing once. Looked up from germline, CDR1 is MDHEN and CDR2 is SYDVKM. V shed 8 bases and J 7 bases; nucleotides not matched to a gene: 8. CDR3 size: 14 residues. The origin of this receptor is a male donor with ankylosing spondylitis. The chain uses TRBV28 and TRBJ1-5; 10 nucleotides match TRBD1. Material: blood, either unsorted or a sorted T cell fraction (not recorded which). Here the CDR3 reads CASGRQGAGQPQHF. CDR3 nucleotide sequence: TGTGCCAGCGGGAGACAGGGGGCTGGACAGCCCCAGCATTTT.